The 9 T cell receptor beta chains given below trace back to one sample, sequenced in a study of identical twins. TCRdb analysed the 5' RACE reads with MiXCR anew, one entry per CDR3 protein. The data contain hundreds of thousands of distinct CDR3 sequences, approximately 25% of them singletons. These data were also reused for a study on T cells expressing NK-cell markers.

Input material: CD4+ T cells sorted from blood. These TCRs come from a woman in her late teens or twenties in good health.

The chain uses TRBV7-9 and TRBJ2-5, with D maybe TRBD1 (6 bases). The germline CDR1 and CDR2 sequences are SEHNR and FQNEAQ (reference sequence). The CDR3 is 15 residues long. V dropped 5 bases and J dropped 4 bases, with 17 bases sitting between them. The CDR3 here is CASSKRGRGSETQYF. The CDR3 DNA sequence: TGTGCCAGCAGCAAAAGGGGCAGGGGTTCAGAGACCCAGTACTTC.

The chain couples TRBV5-1 to TRBJ2-2, with a possible D match to TRBD1 (5 bases). The CDR3 spans 14 residues. The V end lost 0 bases, the J end lost 7 bases, and 10 bases lay between the germline ends. Germline V lookup: CDR1 SGHRS, CDR2 YFSETQ. CDR3 loop: CASSLDGRGGELFF. The CDR3, as DNA: TGCGCCAGCAGCTTGGATGGTAGGGGCGGGGAGCTGTTTTTT.

The CDR3 DNA sequence: TGTGCCAGCAGCCCAGGAAGTCCCGCGAACACCGGGGAGCTGTTTTTT. It encodes CASSPGSPANTGELFF. J is TRBJ2-2 and V is TRBV11-2; D unclear. The CDR3 is 16 residues long. V lost 5 bases, J lost 0 bases, and 13 bases lay in between. Germline CDR1 is SGHAT and CDR2 is FQNNGV.

The rearrangement joins TRBV9 to TRBJ2-7, with 9 bases fitting TRBD2. This CDR3 has 15 residues. Trimming cost V 2 bases and J 0 bases; bases outside gene matches: 3. Germline V gene data show CDR1 as SGDLS and CDR2 as YYNGEE. The CDR3 loop is CASSVSGLASYEQYF. In DNA form, the CDR3 reads TGTGCCAGCAGCGTTTCGGGACTAGCCTCCTACGAGCAGTACTTC.

This clonotype appeared a few times. The chain joins TRBV29-1 to TRBJ2-3; D remains unclear. Germline V CDR1 and CDR2: SQVTM, ANQGSEA. With 0 bases removed from V and 6 bases from J, the gap between germline ends came to 7 bases. The CDR3 sequence is 12 residues long. DNA of the CDR3: TGCAGCGTTGAAGATGGATCCGATACGCAGTATTTT. Protein: CSVEDGSDTQYF.

This clonotype was counted only a few times. The gene calls are TRBV9 and TRBJ2-1; D is unresolved. Germline V gene sequence: CDR1 SGDLS, CDR2 YYNGEE. The CDR3 extends over 13 amino acids. V was clipped by 0 bases and J by 2 bases, with 3 bases between them. The CDR3 bases are TGTGCCAGCAGCGTAGACCCCTACAATGAGCAGTTCTTC. As protein: CASSVDPYNEQFF.

The chain is built from TRBV10-3 and TRBJ2-1, with D perhaps TRBD1 or TRBD2 (5 bases each). Trimming removed 7 bases from V and 6 bases from J, with 13 bases in between. The germline gives CDR1 ENHRY, CDR2 SYGVKD. CDR3 length: 13 residues. The CDR3 protein is CAINSGTPNEQFF. For the CDR3, the DNA is TGTGCCATCAATTCCGGGACCCCCAATGAGCAGTTCTTC.

This clonotype was seen a few times. V and J are TRBV7-9 and TRBJ2-5; D is possibly TRBD2 (6 bases). The V gene's germline CDR1 is SEHNR and CDR2 FQNEAQ (reference sequence). This CDR3 is built from 15 residues. V dropped 3 bases and J dropped 5 bases, with 16 bases sitting between them. The CDR3 nucleotides read TGTGCCAGCAGCTTGAGATTGGCGGGGTCGGAGACCCAGTACTTC. Translated, it gives CASSLRLAGSETQYF.

In this sample, this clonotype turned up a few times. This rearrangement joins TRBV7-9 to TRBJ2-6; 9 nucleotides agree with TRBD1. The CDR3 extends over 15 amino acids. Trimming removed 4 bases from V and 12 bases from J; junction bases left unmatched: 10. Per the germline V gene, CDR1 is SEHNR and CDR2 is FQNEAQ (reference sequence). The CDR3 here is CASSSKTGGVGVLTF. The DNA of the CDR3 is TGTGCCAGCAGCTCGAAGACAGGGGGGGTAGGCGTCCTGACTTTC.